A single sample gave rise to the 30 T cell receptor beta chains below, sequenced in a study of cytomegalovirus exposure and HLA in healthy donors. Amplification used 60 Vbeta primers and 13 Jbeta primers. This table comes from immunoSEQ multiplex PCR, and its TCRdb copy is limited to in-frame clones, with some not included. In the table there are 200,000 or so clones, roughly 80% of which are singletons. The sample consisted of PBMCs. All receptors derive from a man between 25 and 39 years old in good health and CMV-seronegative.

The chain links TRBV5-1 to TRBJ1-1; D is unresolved. This CDR3 spans 14 amino acids. Germline V gives CDR1 SGHRS, CDR2 YFSETQ. V lost 2 bases and J lost 1, with 9 bases in between. CDR3 protein: CASSFERSNTEAFF. The CDR3 region has the DNA TGCGCCAGCAGCTTTGAACGGTCGAACACTGAAGCTTTCTTT.

The rearrangement uses TRBV11-2 and TRBJ1-2; perhaps TRBD1 as D (6 bases). This CDR3 region has 14 residues. Trimming pared 0 bases from V and 6 bases from J, leaving 11 bases between. Per the germline V gene, CDR1 is SGHAT and CDR2 is FQNNGV. In nucleotides, the CDR3 is TGTGCCAGCAGCTTAGATCAGCAGGGGAATGGCTACACCTTC. This gives the protein CASSLDQQGNGYTF.

The chain has TRBV5-1 and TRBJ2-5, with D perhaps matching TRBD1 (6 bases). Per the germline V gene, CDR1 is SGHRS and CDR2 is YFSETQ. V lost 4 bases, J lost 4 bases, and 17 bases lay in between. The CDR3 extends over 15 amino acids. CDR3 protein: CASSPQGLGAETQYF. DNA for the CDR3: TGCGCCAGCAGCCCCCAGGGGTTGGGGGCAGAGACCCAGTACTTC.

J is TRBJ2-1 and V is TRBV19; 8 positions agree with TRBD1. CDR1 is LNHDA and CDR2 is SQIVND in the germline V gene (reference sequence). With V trimmed by 6 bases and J by 4 bases, 5 bases remained unmatched. There are 14 residues in the CDR3. CDR3 region: CASSSGTGYNEQFF. Written as DNA, the CDR3 is TGTGCCAGTAGCTCCGGGACAGGTTACAATGAGCAGTTCTTC.

This clone has a handful of counts. V and J are TRBV6-5 and TRBJ2-7, with 7 nucleotides matching TRBD1. The CDR3 sequence is 15 residues long. Germline V gene data show CDR1 as MNHEY and CDR2 as SVGAGI. V lost 0 bases, J lost 6 bases, and 8 bases stayed unmatched. The CDR3 region is CASSYSPGQAREQYF. In DNA form, the CDR3 reads TGTGCCAGCAGTTACTCCCCCGGACAGGCCCGCGAGCAGTACTTC.

The chain carries TRBV2 and TRBJ1-4; no clear D gene. The germline V and J ends were trimmed by 2 bases and 6 bases, with 10 bases remaining between them. The CDR3 has 14 residues. The V gene's germline CDR1 is SNHLY and CDR2 FYNNEI. CDR3 protein: CASSEYGQDEKLFF. CDR3 nucleotides: TGTGCCAGCAGTGAATATGGCCAGGATGAAAAACTGTTTTTT.

The chain combines TRBV5-5 with TRBJ2-5; 9 bases align to TRBD2. V lost 1 base and J lost 4; bases outside the gene matches: 2. The length of the CDR3 is 14 residues. Germline V gives CDR1 SGHKS, CDR2 YYEKEE (reference sequence). For the CDR3, the DNA is TGTGCCAGCAGCTTGATTAGCGGGGGAGAGACCCAGTACTTC. This codes for CASSLISGGETQYF.

The table lists this clone with a few counts. The genes are TRBV19 and TRBJ1-2, with a possible D match to TRBD1 (5 bases). V lost 1 base to trimming and J lost 8 bases, with 14 bases between them. The CDR3 length is 14 residues. Germline V CDR1 and CDR2: LNHDA, SQIVND (reference sequence). CDR3 sequence: CASSIGGSLRGYTF. For the CDR3, the DNA is TGTGCCAGTAGTATAGGGGGCAGCCTCCGGGGCTACACCTTC.

This clone was seen only once. The CDR3 sequence: CASSPVRGGEQYF. For the CDR3, the DNA is TGTGCCAGCTCACCGGTGAGGGGGGGCGAGCAGTACTTC. This chain joins TRBV18 and TRBJ2-7, with a weak D call TRBD2 (7 bases). The V gene's germline CDR1 is KGHSH and CDR2 LQKENI. With 3 bases removed from V and 6 bases from J, the gap between germline ends came to 12 bases. The CDR3 extends over 13 amino acids.

The chain joins TRBV19 to TRBJ1-1; D is possibly TRBD1 (5 bases). The V end lost 5 bases, the J end lost 4 bases, and 20 bases lay between the germline ends. This CDR3 has 16 amino acids. CDR1 is LNHDA, CDR2 SQIVND, per germline (reference sequence). The DNA of the CDR3 is TGTGCCAGTAGTCCCGCGGCGAACAGGCTCACCACTGAAGCTTTCTTT. Its protein is CASSPAANRLTTEAFF.

The V gene is TRBV4-3, the J gene TRBJ2-1, with 12 bases that match TRBD2. Germline CDR1 and CDR2: LGHNA and YSLEER. The V gene end was trimmed by 6 bases and the J gene end by 8 bases; junction bases not matched to a gene: 5. CDR3 length equals 14 residues. CDR3: CASSRLAGEYEQFF. The CDR3 coding sequence is TGCGCCAGCAGTAGACTAGCGGGGGAGTATGAGCAGTTCTTC.

In its sample, this clone was seen once. The chain joins TRBV14 to TRBJ2-1; 8 nucleotides match TRBD2. Germline V gives CDR1 SGHDN, CDR2 FVKESK. CDR3 size: 16 residues. Trimming took 3 bases from V and 8 from J; bases not matched to a gene: 12. CDR3 DNA sequence: TGTGCCAGCAGCCACGAACCCGGGGGGGGCTGGGATGAGCAGTTCTTC. This encodes CASSHEPGGGWDEQFF. Filled out from reference TRBV14 and TRBJ2-1, the complete variable domain reads EAGVTQFPSHSVIEKGQTVTLRCDPISGHDNLYWYRRVMGKEIKFLLHFVKESKQDESGMPNNRFLAERTGGTYSTLKVQPAELEDSGVYFCASSHEPGGGWDEQFFGPGTRLTVL.

The chain combines TRBV11-1 with TRBJ2-4; 7 bases are a match to TRBD2. The CDR3 runs to 15 residues. From germline, CDR1 is SGHAT and CDR2 FQDESV (reference sequence). J lost 9 bases, V lost 8 bases, and 16 bases had no gene match. The DNA of the CDR3 is TGTGCCAGCGGAACCTACGGCGGGGGTGCGGGCATTCAGTACTTC. Its protein is CASGTYGGGAGIQYF.

J is TRBJ1-6 and V is TRBV2; 10 bases map to TRBD1. The CDR3 totals 15 residues. V lost 6 bases and J lost 10; bases outside the gene matches: 9. The germline gives CDR1 SNHLY, CDR2 FYNNEI. CDR3 in DNA: TGTGCCAGCAGGAAGGGGGACAGGGGTTACTCACCCCTCCACTTT. It yields the protein CASRKGDRGYSPLHF.

The V call is TRBV7-2, the J call TRBJ1-6; no definite D call. The CDR3 consists of 13 residues. The germline gives CDR1 SGHTA, CDR2 FQGNSA. Trimming left V 1 base short and J 14 bases short, with 12 bases between. CDR3 sequence reads: CASSLGENRSLHF. DNA of the CDR3: TGTGCCAGCAGCTTAGGAGAAAATCGATCCCTCCACTTT.

The V gene is TRBV18, the J gene TRBJ1-2; TRBD1 matches at 7 bases. V was pared by 6 bases and J by 2 bases, with 3 bases of the junction left unmatched. The CDR3 is 13 residues long. Germline loops: CDR1 KGHSH, CDR2 LQKENI. Here the CDR3 DNA reads TGTGCCAGCTCCCCGACAGGGAACTATGGCTACACCTTC. Amino acid sequence: CASSPTGNYGYTF.

The chain combines TRBV5-6 with TRBJ2-7; weak D call: TRBD1 (6 bases). V was pared by 0 bases and J by 1 base, with 8 bases between. This CDR3 contains 14 residues. Germline loops: CDR1 SGHDT, CDR2 YYEEEE. In nucleotides, the CDR3 is TGTGCCAGCAGCTTGGACGACAGGTCCTACGAGCAGTACTTC. It is translated as CASSLDDRSYEQYF.

This chain links TRBV6-1 with TRBJ1-2; 8 bases agree with TRBD1. The ends lost 1 base at V and 7 bases at J; junction bases unmatched: 11. Germline CDR1 is MNHNS and CDR2 is SASEGT. This CDR3 comprises 16 residues. CDR3 in DNA: TGTGCCAGCAGTGAAGGTTGGGAAGACAGGGGACGTGGCTACACCTTC. This sequence encodes CASSEGWEDRGRGYTF.

The V call is TRBV18, the J call TRBJ2-1; the match to TRBD2 covers 12 bases. V was clipped by 3 bases and J by 2 bases; unmatched bases: 14. The CDR3 extends over 20 amino acids. CDR1 and CDR2 (germline): KGHSH, LQKENI. CDR3 loop: CASSPYPGLAGNVAYNEQFF. The CDR3 DNA reads as TGTGCCAGCTCACCCTACCCAGGACTAGCGGGGAACGTCGCCTACAATGAGCAGTTCTTC. The whole variable domain, remainder taken from reference TRBV18 and TRBJ2-1, is NAGVMQNPRHLVRRRGQEARLRCSPMKGHSHVYWYRQLPEEGLKFMVYLQKENIIDESGMPKERFSAEFPKEGPSILRIQQVVRGDSAAYFCASSPYPGLAGNVAYNEQFFGPGTRLTVL.

The rearrangement uses TRBV7-9 and TRBJ2-3, with 7 bases aligning to TRBD1. Germline trimming cut 0 bases from V and 2 bases from J; bases unmatched to any gene: 11. CDR3 length: 18 amino acids. Germline loops: CDR1 SEHNR, CDR2 FQNEAQ (reference sequence). The CDR3 sequence: CASSLAPGQSEITDTQYF. The DNA for the CDR3 is TGTGCCAGCAGCTTAGCTCCGGGACAGAGCGAAATCACAGATACGCAGTATTTT.

This clone is a singleton in its sample. This chain uses TRBV28 with TRBJ2-7, with D perhaps TRBD2 (7 bases). Trimming pared 2 bases from V and 6 bases from J, leaving 17 bases between. From germline, CDR1 is MDHEN and CDR2 SYDVKM. CDR3 size: 15 residues. The CDR3 DNA is TGTGCCAGCAGTTTAGGGTCGGGGGGCCAGGTCGAGCAGTACTTC. This translates into CASSLGSGGQVEQYF.

Worth noting for this clone: Mismatch with germline at one junction end may stem from a read error. V gene TRBV7-9 combines with J gene TRBJ1-2; the D is unclear. The CDR3 length is 12 residues. CDR1 and CDR2 from the germline V gene are SEHNR and FQNEAQ (reference sequence). CDR3 loop: CSSSTHTGGYTF. In DNA form, the CDR3 reads TGTTCCAGCAGCACCCATACCGGTGGCTACACCTTC. The variable domain in full, with the rest retrieved from reference TRBV7-9 and TRBJ1-2, is DTGVSQNPRHKITKRGQNVTFRCDPISEHNRLYWYRQTLGQGPEFLTYFQNEAQLEKSRLLSDRFSAERPKGSFSTLEIQRTEQGDSAMYLCSSSTHTGGYTFGSGTRLTVV.

The chain couples TRBV28 to TRBJ1-5, with D perhaps TRBD1 (6 bases). Germline V gives CDR1 MDHEN, CDR2 SYDVKM. The CDR3 contains 14 residues. V gave up 5 bases and J gave up 3 bases, with 11 bases separating them. The CDR3 coding sequence is TGTGCCAGCAGTCTCGGACAGTTCAATCAGCCCCAGCATTTT. It translates to CASSLGQFNQPQHF.

This clone was picked up a small number of times. This chain links TRBV5-4 with TRBJ2-5; D gene uncertain. The V end lost 1 base, the J end lost 12 bases, and 16 bases lay between the germline ends. The CDR3 is 13 amino acids. Germline CDR1 is SGHNT and CDR2 is YYREEE (reference sequence). CDR3 DNA sequence: TGTGCCAGCAGCTTGCAAAACGAAGACCTAGAGTACTTC. Translated, it gives CASSLQNEDLEYF.

CDR3 sequence reads: CASSQAGTGEQYF. For the CDR3, the DNA is TGCGCCAGCAGCCAAGCAGGGACAGGCGAGCAGTACTTC. This sequence joins TRBV4-1 and TRBJ2-7, with 8 bases lining up with TRBD1. The CDR3 totals 13 residues. Germline CDR1 and CDR2: MGHRA and YSYEKL. Trimming removed 1 base from V and 6 bases from J; junction bases left unmatched: 2.

J is TRBJ2-5 and V is TRBV28; D might be TRBD1 (5 bases). This CDR3 contains 15 residues. Germline loops: CDR1 MDHEN, CDR2 SYDVKM. V gave up 4 bases and J gave up 2 bases, with 14 bases separating them. CDR3 residues: CASSYRQIPQETQYF. In DNA, the CDR3 is TGTGCCAGCAGTTACCGACAGATTCCTCAAGAGACCCAGTACTTC.

The V gene is TRBV5-1, the J gene TRBJ2-3; weak D call: TRBD2 (5 bases). This CDR3 is built from 15 residues. Germline V lookup: CDR1 SGHRS, CDR2 YFSETQ. The germline V and J ends were trimmed by 1 base and 3 bases, with 12 bases remaining between them. CDR3 sequence reads: CASSLRGSSTDTQYF. The CDR3 bases are TGCGCCAGCAGCTTGCGAGGGTCGAGTACAGATACGCAGTATTTT.

V and J are TRBV5-4 and TRBJ1-2; TRBD1 aligns across 7 bases. V shed 1 base, J shed 5 bases, and the junction held 2 bases outside the gene matches. Germline V gene lookup returns CDR1 SGHNT and CDR2 YYREEE (reference sequence). This CDR3 region has 13 residues. CDR3 nucleotides: TGTGCCAGCAGCTTGAGACAGGGATATGGCTACACCTTC. Its translation is CASSLRQGYGYTF.

The J gene is TRBJ1-5, the V gene TRBV19; 9 bases match TRBD1. CDR1 is LNHDA and CDR2 is SQIVND in the germline V gene (reference sequence). The trim removed 5 bases at V and 6 bases at J, leaving 5 bases unmatched. This CDR3 comprises 14 residues. This CDR3 is CASSLGQGTQPQHF. CDR3 DNA: TGTGCCAGTAGTCTCGGACAGGGGACTCAGCCCCAGCATTTT.

The chain combines TRBV25-1 with TRBJ2-5; unclear D gene. The J call could be wrong; TRBJ2-7 is a better fit for the DNA end. The CDR3 length is 14 residues. Germline CDR1 MGHDK, CDR2 SYGVNS. In nucleotides, the CDR3 is TGTGCCAGCAGTGCCCCCTCAAGCGACTACGAGCAGTACTTC. Translating gives CASSAPSSDYEQYF.